Listed here are 24 T cell receptor beta chains from one sample, sequenced in a study of T-cell memory formation after mild COVID-19. Each CDR3 protein gets one entry after TCRdb re-called the 5' RACE reads with MiXCR. The table has some 180,000 distinct CDR3 sequences, 10% to 15% seen once; the top ten hold about 3.6%. Sequencing input: PBMCs or a T cell subset sorted from them (not recorded which). Receptors originate from a man between 18 and 35 years old who had mild COVID-19 (a few samples of this study predate the infection). Cell type and time point are not known.

The chain couples TRBV6-2 or TRBV6-3 to TRBJ2-5; no reliable D call. V was cut by 4 bases and J by 5 bases, with 8 bases left in between. The CDR3 spans 12 residues. Looked up from germline, CDR1 is MNHEY and CDR2 is SVGEGT. The CDR3 loop reads CASSWYGETQYF. Written as DNA, the CDR3 is TGTGCCAGCAGTTGGTACGGGGAGACCCAGTACTTC.

The rearrangement uses TRBV10-1 and TRBJ2-3, with 7 bases matching TRBD2. The CDR3 totals 15 residues. The V segment lost 2 bases and the J segment 0 bases; nucleotides outside the gene matches: 2. Germline CDR1 and CDR2: WNHNN and SYGVQD (reference sequence). CDR3 loop: CASSEAGVSTDTQYF. The CDR3 nucleotides read TGCGCCAGCAGTGAGGCGGGGGTTAGCACAGATACGCAGTATTTT.

The chain employs TRBV4-3 and TRBJ2-6; D gene ambiguous. Per germline, CDR1 LGHNA and CDR2 YSLEER. V lost 1 base to trimming and J lost 0 bases, with 10 bases between them. CDR3 length: 17 residues. The CDR3, as DNA: TGCGCCAGCAGCCAAGTGGTCAGCCCCTCTGGGGCCAACGTCCTGACTTTC. Translation gives CASSQVVSPSGANVLTF.

This clonotype was seen a few times. The chain combines TRBV4-3 with TRBJ2-1; D possibly uses TRBD1 or TRBD2 (5 bases each). The CDR3 contains 19 residues. The ends were cut back, 0 bases at V and 9 bases at J, with 27 bases in the middle. Looked up from germline, CDR1 is LGHNA and CDR2 is YSLEER. The chain's CDR3 is CASSQEVPRIRASGGEQFF. The CDR3 DNA is TGCGCCAGCAGCCAAGAGGTACCTCGAATTAGGGCTTCTGGGGGTGAGCAGTTCTTC.

The genes are TRBV5-6 and TRBJ2-5, with 8 positions matching TRBD2. Germline CDR1 is SGHDT and CDR2 is YYEEEE. J gave up 4 bases and V 1 base, and 6 bases lay outside the gene matches. The CDR3 contains 15 residues. The CDR3 DNA is TGTGCCAGCAGCTTGCCGGTAGCGGGGCGAGAGACCCAGTACTTC. This gives the protein CASSLPVAGRETQYF.

This clonotype was counted between two and nine times. The J gene is TRBJ2-7, the V gene TRBV4-1, with a tentative D call TRBD1 (6 bases). Germline V gene lookup returns CDR1 MGHRA and CDR2 YSYEKL. The CDR3 runs to 16 residues. The V end lost 4 bases, the J end lost 2 bases, and 18 bases lay between the germline ends. As DNA, the CDR3 is TGCGCCAGCAGCCTTGGGCCGACAGGTAGGACCTACGAGCAGTACTTC. Translated, it gives CASSLGPTGRTYEQYF.

This clonotype was seen a handful of times. The rearrangement joins TRBV5-1 to TRBJ1-4; no reliable D call. The CDR3 runs 14 residues. The ends were cut back, 0 bases at V and 3 bases at J, with 6 bases in the middle. CDR1 is SGHRS and CDR2 is YFSETQ in the germline V gene. Here the CDR3 reads CASSLGIANEKLFF. The CDR3 coding sequence is TGCGCCAGCAGCTTGGGTATCGCTAATGAAAAACTGTTTTTT.

This clonotype showed up many times. The chain recombines TRBV4-2 with TRBJ2-7; D gene uncertain. CDR3 length equals 15 residues. Trimming cost V 2 bases and J 0 bases, with 11 bases left between them. From germline, CDR1 is LGHNA and CDR2 YNFKEQ. This chain's CDR3 is CASSQSTEPSYEQYF. The CDR3 coding sequence is TGTGCCAGCAGCCAATCGACGGAACCCTCCTACGAGCAGTACTTC.

This clonotype was counted a single time. CDR3: CASSGNYNEQFF. The CDR3 DNA sequence: TGCGCCAGCAGTGGAAATTACAATGAGCAGTTCTTC. The gene calls are TRBV10-1 and TRBJ2-1; no clear D gene. The CDR3 length is 12 residues. The germline V and J ends were trimmed by 4 bases and 4 bases, with 5 bases remaining between them. Per germline, CDR1 WNHNN and CDR2 SYGVQD (reference sequence).

The chain is built from TRBV20-1 and TRBJ2-2; the match to TRBD1 covers 7 bases. This CDR3 spans 17 amino acids. The V gene's germline CDR1 is DFQATT and CDR2 SNEGSKA (reference sequence). V lost 0 bases and J lost 4; bases outside the gene matches: 11. The CDR3 reads CSARDRVRQGATGELFF. DNA for the CDR3: TGCAGTGCTAGAGATCGGGTTAGACAGGGTGCCACCGGGGAGCTGTTTTTT.

This clonotype appeared a few times. The chain uses TRBV4-1 and TRBJ1-2; D may be TRBD1 (6 bases). The V end lost 4 bases, the J end lost 0 bases, and 15 bases lay between the germline ends. CDR1 is MGHRA, CDR2 YSYEKL, per germline. The CDR3 is 16 residues long. CDR3 region: CASSRGRLYSNYGYTF. For the CDR3, the DNA is TGCGCCAGCAGCCGGGGGCGGCTGTACTCTAACTATGGCTACACCTTC.

In this sample, this clonotype turned up a few times. The rearrangement uses TRBV4-3 and TRBJ2-3; D call uncertain. Trimming stripped 2 bases from V and 4 bases from J, with 10 bases between. Germline-derived CDR1 and CDR2 are LGHNA and YSLEER. The CDR3 is 14 amino acids. Here the CDR3 DNA reads TGCGCCAGCAGCCAACTAGGCCATGCAGATACGCAGTATTTT. It encodes CASSQLGHADTQYF.

This clonotype was detected ten times or more. The chain employs TRBV7-8 and TRBJ2-5, with TRBD2 matching 10 bases. Germline CDR1 reads SGHVS; CDR2 reads FQNEAQ. This CDR3 has 18 amino acids. Unmatched junction bases numbered 15, after V lost 6 bases and J lost 2 bases. CDR3 residues: CASRMSTRLAGVQETQYF. For the CDR3, the DNA is TGTGCCAGCAGAATGTCTACCCGGCTAGCGGGGGTACAAGAGACCCAGTACTTC.

The V gene is TRBV5-1, the J gene TRBJ1-5; D is uncertain. V was trimmed by 0 bases and J by 2 bases, leaving 9 bases between them. CDR1 is SGHRS and CDR2 is YFSETQ in the germline V gene. This CDR3 is 15 amino acids long. The CDR3 region is CASSLDGTGNQPQHF. In DNA, the CDR3 is TGCGCCAGCAGCTTGGATGGAACCGGCAATCAGCCCCAGCATTTT.

This clonotype occurred a few times. The rearrangement joins TRBV7-2 to TRBJ1-5, with D unclear. Germline loops: CDR1 SGHTA, CDR2 FQGNSA. The V end was cut by 2 bases, the J end by 3 bases, with 11 bases between. There are 15 residues in the CDR3. The CDR3 bases are TGTGCCAGCAGCTTAACCCCAGGCCCCAATCAGCCCCAGCATTTT. Translated, it gives CASSLTPGPNQPQHF.

The CDR3 nucleotides are TGTGCCAGCCCGAGGACAGGGAAGAACACTGAAGCTTTCTTT. This sequence encodes CASPRTGKNTEAFF. The V gene is TRBV18, the J gene TRBJ1-1, with 8 bases fitting TRBD1. Germline CDR1 reads KGHSH; CDR2 reads LQKENI. This CDR3 comprises 14 residues. V lost 8 bases, J lost 1 base, and 6 bases stayed unmatched.

This sequence joins TRBV27 and TRBJ2-3, with D possibly matching TRBD2 (7 bases). CDR1 and CDR2 (germline): MNHEY, SMNVEV (reference sequence). With 8 bases removed from V and 2 bases from J, the gap between germline ends came to 20 bases. CDR3 length equals 16 residues. The CDR3 nucleotides are TGTGCCAGCTCTCATAGGGGGAGGGGAGACACAGATACGCAGTATTTT. Encoded protein: CASSHRGRGDTDTQYF.

The sample holds a few counts of this clonotype. The chain employs TRBV2 and TRBJ2-5; unclear D gene. CDR3 length: 11 amino acids. Germline V lookup: CDR1 SNHLY, CDR2 FYNNEI. V dropped 5 bases and J dropped 4 bases, with 5 bases sitting between them. CDR3 bases: TGTGCCAGCAGTTCAAGAGAGACCCAGTACTTC. Protein sequence: CASSSRETQYF. Full variable domain (rest looked up from reference TRBV2 and TRBJ2-5): EPEVTQTPSHQVTQMGQEVILRCVPISNHLYFYWYRQILGQKVEFLVSFYNNEISEKSEIFDDQFSVERPDGSNFTLKIRSTKLEDSAMYFCASSSRETQYFGPGTRLLVL.

This clonotype appeared a few times. The J gene is TRBJ2-1, the V gene TRBV5-1; D not resolved. This CDR3 comprises 13 residues. CDR1 is SGHRS and CDR2 is YFSETQ in the germline V gene. V dropped 2 bases and J dropped 9 bases, with 12 bases sitting between them. For the CDR3, the DNA is TGCGCCAGCAGCTTTGACCTTACCCTTGAGCAGTTCTTC. This gives the protein CASSFDLTLEQFF.

This clonotype was seen a few times. The J gene is TRBJ2-7, the V gene TRBV15, with D hard to call. The length of the CDR3 is 14 residues. Trimming removed 0 bases at V and 1 base at J, with 7 bases between. Per germline, CDR1 LNHNV and CDR2 YYDKDF (reference sequence). The CDR3 region has the DNA TGTGCCACCAGCAGAGAAGGCGGATCCTACGAGCAGTACGTC. Amino acid sequence: CATSREGGSYEQYV.

V usage is TRBV7-2 and J usage is TRBJ2-3; TRBD2 matches 8 bases. The V gene end was trimmed by 6 bases and the J gene end by 7 bases; junction bases not matched to a gene: 6. Germline assignment: CDR1 SGHTA and CDR2 FQGNSA. The CDR3 extends over 13 amino acids. CDR3 coding DNA: TGTGCCAGCAGGCCGGGGGGGCCAAATACGCAGTATTTT. This translates into CASRPGGPNTQYF.

The genes are TRBV15 and TRBJ1-5; the D gene is possibly TRBD1 (5 bases). This CDR3 is built from 16 residues. CDR1 is LNHNV and CDR2 is YYDKDF in the germline V gene (reference sequence). V was pared by 1 base and J by 0 bases, with 10 bases between. CDR3 in amino acids: CATSRGSGSSNQPQHF. Here the CDR3 DNA reads TGTGCCACCAGCAGAGGATCAGGGAGTAGCAATCAGCCCCAGCATTTT.

The chain links TRBV6-2 or TRBV6-3 to TRBJ2-5; 10 positions match TRBD2. With 0 bases clipped from V and 0 bases from J, the junction kept 1 base outside the gene matches. CDR1 is MNHEY, CDR2 SVGEGT, per germline. CDR3 length: 16 amino acids. CDR3 in amino acids: CASSYSLAGDQETQYF. In nucleotides, the CDR3 is TGTGCCAGCAGTTACTCCCTAGCGGGGGACCAAGAGACCCAGTACTTC.

V usage is TRBV15 and J usage is TRBJ2-3; 9 positions agree with TRBD1. V trimming: 11 bases; J trimming: 4 bases; junction bases outside the gene matches: 10. Germline V gene lookup returns CDR1 LNHNV and CDR2 YYDKDF (reference sequence). CDR3 size: 14 residues. The CDR3 here is CASSPGQGPDTQYF. The CDR3, as DNA: TGTGCCTCCTCACCGGGACAGGGACCAGATACGCAGTATTTT. The whole variable domain, filled in from reference TRBV15 and TRBJ2-3, reads DAMVIQNPRYQVTQFGKPVTLSCSQTLNHNVMYWYQQKSSQAPKLLFHYYDKDFNNEADTPDNFQSRRPNTSFCFLDIRSPGLGDTAMYLCASSPGQGPDTQYFGPGTRLTVL.